This TCR beta chain was obtained from a study of cytomegalovirus exposure and HLA in healthy donors. Germline lookup yields CDR1 SGHDN and CDR2 FVKESK. The CDR3 consists of 12 residues. The V gene end was trimmed by 4 bases and the J gene end by 12 bases; junction bases not matched to a gene: 5. This clone appeared a few times. Its antigen remains unknown. Primers: 60 Vbeta forward and 13 Jbeta reverse. Sequencing used immunoSEQ multiplex PCR; TCRdb keeps in-frame clones, though not all of them. The sample consists of approximately 90,000 clones, under 9% of them appearing once. Findings and limits, study-wide: Later work showed greater clonal expansion in HLA-associated TCR beta chains than in equally common others. Looking again later, the authors saw that most CMV-associated TCR beta chains seemed HLA-restricted. Researchers catalogued under 200 TCR beta chains as cytomegalovirus-associated.

The genes are TRBV14 and TRBJ2-1, with 8 bases matching TRBD1. The TCR was taken from a man aged 45-65 years in good health and CMV-seronegative. The material sequenced was PBMCs. Written as DNA, the CDR3 is TGTGCCAGCAGCCCCGGACAGGGCAGGCAGTTCTTC. Translating gives CASSPGQGRQFF.